The 22 T cell receptor beta chains reported below all come from one sample, sequenced in a study of beta chain features in type 1 diabetes. As every portion of the isolated RNA was reverse transcribed, the sequencing read expressed TCRB transcripts. The assay was immunoSEQ multiplex PCR, and TCRdb's table has in-frame clones only and misses some. Altogether 640,000 or so clones are present, about an eighth being singletons, with the ten largest covering less than 0.025%. No antigen is known for these receptors. Findings and caveats of the study: TCRB CDR3s were moderately but significantly shorter in Type 1 diabetes patients in all four CD4+ subsets.

Sequenced sample: naive CD4+ T cells from blood. The receptors stem from a man aged 18 to 35 with type 1 diabetes.

The chain joins TRBV5-1 to TRBJ2-5; TRBD1 matches at 8 bases. V shed 0 bases, J shed 1 base, and the junction held 2 bases outside the gene matches. CDR1 SGHRS and CDR2 YFSETQ come from the germline V gene. The CDR3 sequence is 15 residues long. CDR3 bases: TGCGCCAGCAGCTTGGGGCAGGGGGCCCAAGAGACCCAGTACTTC. It specifies CASSLGQGAQETQYF.

This chain connects TRBV7-8 to TRBJ1-6; the D gene is possibly TRBD1 (5 bases). Trimming removed 7 bases at V and 0 bases at J, with 10 bases between. The germline V gene encodes CDR1 SGHVS and CDR2 FQNEAQ. This CDR3 contains 15 residues. CDR3 sequence reads: CASIRTLSYNSPLHF. The CDR3 bases are TGTGCCAGCATCCGGACACTCTCCTATAATTCACCCCTCCACTTT.

The table lists this clone with a few counts. This chain links TRBV9 with TRBJ1-2, with 9 bases that match TRBD1. This CDR3 is built from 16 residues. Trimming cost V 3 bases and J 8 bases; bases outside gene matches: 14. Germline values: CDR1 SGDLS, CDR2 YYNGEE. The CDR3 here is CASSANVRTGDGGYTF. The CDR3 DNA reads as TGTGCCAGCAGCGCCAACGTTCGGACAGGGGATGGAGGCTACACCTTC.

This clone was seen only a few times. The chain is built from TRBV4-2 and TRBJ2-7, with 7 bases fitting TRBD1. The CDR3 length is 15 residues. The junction had 6 bases not matched to a gene; V was cut back by 1 base and J by 3 bases. Germline CDR1 and CDR2: LGHNA and YNFKEQ. The CDR3 here is CASSQVPGQLYEQYF. CDR3 DNA sequence: TGTGCCAGCAGCCAAGTTCCGGGACAGCTCTACGAGCAGTACTTC.

In this sample, this clone turned up a few times. J is TRBJ1-5 and V is TRBV19; no reliable D call. Deletions cut 4 bases from V and 0 bases from J, with 10 bases between. The CDR3 length is 15 residues. From germline, CDR1 is LNHDA and CDR2 SQIVND (reference sequence). The DNA for the CDR3 is TGTGCCAGTAGTAACCGCGAGAATAGCAATCAGCCCCAGCATTTT. Protein sequence: CASSNRENSNQPQHF.

This clone was observed a few times. The gene calls are TRBV10-3 and TRBJ2-1; 7 bases are shared with TRBD1. Germline assignment: CDR1 ENHRY and CDR2 SYGVKD. This CDR3 region has 14 residues. Germline trimming cut 4 bases from V and 10 bases from J; bases unmatched to any gene: 10. DNA for the CDR3: TGTGCCATCAGTGGGCAGGACAGGACGCGAGAGCAGTTCTTC. This sequence encodes CAISGQDRTREQFF.

The chain is built from TRBV7-7 and TRBJ2-2; D ambiguous. Germline assignment: CDR1 SSHAT and CDR2 FNYEAQ (reference sequence). CDR3 size: 15 residues. The V gene lost 5 bases and the J gene lost 4 bases, with 14 bases spanning the gap. Here the CDR3 reads CASSRGPLGTGELFF. DNA of the CDR3: TGTGCCAGCAGCCGAGGACCCCTGGGCACCGGGGAGCTGTTTTTT.

This clone showed up just a few times. This sequence joins TRBV5-1 and TRBJ2-1, with TRBD1 matching over 7 bases. The CDR3 has 18 residues. Germline V gives CDR1 SGHRS, CDR2 YFSETQ. V shed 2 bases and J 5 bases; nucleotides not matched to a gene: 16. This CDR3 is CASSFSVTSGTVNNEQFF. CDR3 nucleotides: TGCGCCAGCAGCTTCTCAGTCACCTCCGGGACAGTCAACAATGAGCAGTTCTTC.

J is TRBJ2-5 and V is TRBV6-5; the D gene could be TRBD1 or TRBD2 (5 bases each). CDR3 length equals 14 residues. V was shortened by 6 bases and J by 2 bases, with 13 bases between the two germline ends. The germline V gene has CDR1 MNHEY and CDR2 SVGAGI. CDR3 sequence (DNA): TGTGCCAGCAGCCCCGGGGCCGAACAAGAGACCCAGTACTTC. Translated: CASSPGAEQETQYF.

The chain links TRBV7-8 to TRBJ1-2; tentative D call: TRBD1 (5 bases). V shed 4 bases and J shed 6 bases, with 12 bases lying between them. The CDR3 covers 13 residues. The germline CDR1 and CDR2 sequences are SGHVS and FQNEAQ. The CDR3 region is CASSWDPTDGYTF. The CDR3, as DNA: TGTGCCAGCAGCTGGGACCCGACGGATGGCTACACCTTC. The full variable domain, with the rest looked up from reference TRBV7-8 and TRBJ1-2, is GAGVSQSPRYKVAKRGQDVALRCDPISGHVSLFWYQQALGQGPEFLTYFQNEAQLDKSGLPSDRFFAERPEGSVSTLKIQRTQQEDSAVYLCASSWDPTDGYTFGSGTRLTVV.

This clone was picked up a small number of times. V is TRBV11-3 and J is TRBJ2-2, with D possibly being TRBD1 (5 bases). With 6 bases removed from V and 4 bases from J, the gap between germline ends came to 15 bases. This CDR3 contains 15 residues. Germline CDR1 SGHNT, CDR2 YENEEA. The CDR3 nucleotides read TGTGCCAGCAGTCCTCAGGGCCCTGGCACCGGGGAGCTGTTTTTT. Translated, it gives CASSPQGPGTGELFF.

This clone was recorded a few times. The chain recombines TRBV5-1 with TRBJ2-7; D unresolved. Trimming left V 2 bases short and J 2 bases short, with 11 bases between. The CDR3 consists of 14 residues. Germline V gene lookup returns CDR1 SGHRS and CDR2 YFSETQ. Written as DNA, the CDR3 is TGCGCCAGCAGCTTCATACATGGGGCCTACGAGCAGTACTTC. This encodes CASSFIHGAYEQYF.

The gene calls are TRBV2 and TRBJ1-2; D gene ambiguous. The germline V gene has CDR1 SNHLY and CDR2 FYNNEI. V was trimmed by 1 base and J by 3 bases, leaving 6 bases between them. This CDR3 spans 13 amino acids. CDR3 DNA: TGTGCCAGCAGTGAAGGCAGTGACTATGGCTACACCTTC. It encodes CASSEGSDYGYTF.

This clone occurred a few times. The chain is built from TRBV7-8 and TRBJ1-2, with 9 bases fitting TRBD1. The CDR3 consists of 15 residues. Germline V gene sequence: CDR1 SGHVS, CDR2 FQNEAQ. Germline trimming cut 5 bases from V and 6 bases from J; bases unmatched to any gene: 10. The CDR3: CASSLLRTGDHGYTF. In DNA form, the CDR3 reads TGTGCCAGCAGCCTGCTGAGGACAGGGGATCATGGCTACACCTTC.

The V and J genes are TRBV10-3 and TRBJ2-5; 10 bases are a match to TRBD1. Trimming took 6 bases from V and 1 from J; bases not matched to a gene: 5. In germline, CDR1 is ENHRY, CDR2 SYGVKD. This CDR3 comprises 15 residues. The CDR3 DNA reads as TGTGCCATCAGCTCCGGGACAGGGGCCCAAGAGACCCAGTACTTC. It yields the protein CAISSGTGAQETQYF.

This clone was recorded a few times. The V gene is TRBV28, the J gene TRBJ1-1, with D uncertain. Between the trimmed V and J ends, which lost 5 bases and 4 bases, there was a span of 8 bases. The CDR3 length is 12 residues. The germline V gene has CDR1 MDHEN and CDR2 SYDVKM. The CDR3: CASSNDGTEAFF. The CDR3 region has the DNA TGTGCCAGCAGTAACGACGGCACTGAAGCTTTCTTT.

CDR3 region: CSAREQIEAFF. CDR3 DNA: TGCAGTGCTAGAGAACAAATTGAAGCTTTCTTT. The chain recombines TRBV20-1 with TRBJ1-1; D not certain. The CDR3 length is 11 residues. Germline values: CDR1 DFQATT, CDR2 SNEGSKA (reference sequence). Trimming cost V 0 bases and J 7 bases, with 6 bases left between them.

Of note for this clone: The sample contains more than one DNA sequence encoding this CDR3. The chain employs TRBV7-9 and TRBJ2-7, with TRBD1 identical over 9 bases. The CDR3 loop spans 15 amino acids. V lost 3 bases and J lost 0; bases outside the gene matches: 3. Looked up from germline, CDR1 is SEHNR and CDR2 is FQNEAQ (reference sequence). The CDR3 DNA reads TGTGCCAGCAGCTTGGGGACAGGGAGCTCCTACGAGCAGTACTTC. Encoded protein: CASSLGTGSSYEQYF. The whole variable domain, filled in from reference TRBV7-9 and TRBJ2-7, reads DTGVSQNPRHKITKRGQNVTFRCDPISEHNRLYWYRQTLGQGPEFLTYFQNEAQLEKSRLLSDRFSAERPKGSFSTLEIQRTEQGDSAMYLCASSLGTGSSYEQYFGPGTRLTVT.

The gene calls are TRBV11-1 and TRBJ2-3; perhaps TRBD2 as D (6 bases). The CDR3 is 14 amino acids. Trimming pared 1 base from V and 3 bases from J, leaving 8 bases between. Germline CDR1 reads SGHAT; CDR2 reads FQDESV (reference sequence). The DNA for the CDR3 is TGTGCCAGCAGCTTAGTGCTAGCGACAGATACGCAGTATTTT. Its protein product is CASSLVLATDTQYF.

This clone occurred a few times. This chain uses TRBV7-8 with TRBJ2-7; 8 bases are shared with TRBD1. The V segment lost 4 bases and the J segment 2 bases; nucleotides outside the gene matches: 13. CDR1 is SGHVS and CDR2 is FQNEAQ in the germline V gene. The CDR3 spans 17 residues. CDR3 residues: CASSSEWGQAGPYEQYF. The DNA of the CDR3 is TGTGCCAGCAGCTCCGAGTGGGGACAGGCGGGTCCCTACGAGCAGTACTTC.

The sample holds a few counts of this clone. The chain has TRBV5-4 and TRBJ2-1, with 14 bases aligning to TRBD2. V was pared by 4 bases and J by 4 bases, with 4 bases of the junction left unmatched. Germline V gene data show CDR1 as SGHNT and CDR2 as YYREEE (reference sequence). The CDR3 extends over 16 amino acids. The CDR3, as DNA: TGTGCCAGCAGCATTGGGACTAGCGGGGGATACAATGAGCAGTTCTTC. Translating it yields CASSIGTSGGYNEQFF.

This clone was detected a few times. J is TRBJ1-6 and V is TRBV6-5; D call uncertain. This CDR3 contains 14 residues. V lost 6 bases and J 9 bases, leaving 15 bases between the germline ends. CDR1 and CDR2 (germline): MNHEY, SVGAGI. CDR3 sequence: CASRAVTDSSPLHF. The CDR3 bases are TGTGCCAGCAGGGCGGTGACTGATTCTTCACCCCTCCACTTT.